These 27 T cell receptor beta chains came from one sample sequenced in a study of T-cell memory formation after mild COVID-19. TCRdb re-called the 5' RACE reads with MiXCR, one entry per CDR3 protein. The sample records roughly 220,000 distinct CDR3 sequences, 9.5% to 10% being singletons. The sequenced sample was PBMCs or a T cell subset sorted from them (not recorded which). These receptors originate from a man in his late teens or twenties who had mild COVID-19 (a few samples of this study predate the infection). Cell type and time point are not known.

The CDR3 DNA reads as TGTGCCAGCAGCTTATTAGGGACCAGTAACCGTCGGGAGCAGTACTTC. Translated, it gives CASSLLGTSNRREQYF. V and J are TRBV7-2 and TRBJ2-7; D tentatively fits TRBD1 or TRBD2 (5 bases each). The V gene's germline CDR1 is SGHTA and CDR2 FQGNSA. Trimming cost V 2 bases and J 7 bases, with 21 bases left between them. The CDR3 has 16 amino acids.

The chain is built from TRBV5-6 and TRBJ1-1; 7 nucleotides line up with TRBD1. CDR3 length equals 15 residues. The junction had 5 bases not matched to a gene; V was cut back by 2 bases and J by 1 base. Germline CDR1 and CDR2: SGHDT and YYEEEE. DNA for the CDR3: TGTGCCAGCAGCTTACTTGGGACAGCGAACACTGAAGCTTTCTTT. This gives the protein CASSLLGTANTEAFF.

V is TRBV11-2 and J is TRBJ1-4; D unresolved. CDR3 size: 14 residues. Germline V lookup: CDR1 SGHAT, CDR2 FQNNGV. V lost 1 base and J 5 bases, leaving 8 bases between the germline ends. CDR3 DNA sequence: TGTGCCAGCAGCTTAGCCCGGGGAAATGAAAAACTGTTTTTT. It encodes CASSLARGNEKLFF.

V is TRBV6-2 or TRBV6-3 and J is TRBJ1-2, with D uncertain. The CDR3 contains 13 residues. Per germline, CDR1 MNHEY and CDR2 SVGEGT. Trimming shortened V by 6 bases and J by 5 bases, and 13 bases separated the two germline ends. This CDR3 is CASRDPAGYGYTF. DNA of the CDR3: TGTGCCAGCAGGGATCCGGCGGGGTATGGCTACACCTTC.

The sample holds a few counts of this clonotype. The rearrangement links TRBV6-1 to TRBJ1-5; D ambiguous. V shed 0 bases and J shed 3 bases, with 9 bases lying between them. This CDR3 comprises 15 residues. Germline CDR1 reads MNHNS; CDR2 reads SASEGT. Here the CDR3 DNA reads TGTGCCAGCAGTGAAGCATACGTAGACAATCAGCCCCAGCATTTT. It is translated as CASSEAYVDNQPQHF.

This clonotype was seen a few times. This chain joins TRBV7-2 and TRBJ1-6, with 7 bases aligning to TRBD1. The junction had 6 bases not matched to a gene; V was cut back by 1 base and J by 9 bases. Germline CDR1 reads SGHTA; CDR2 reads FQGNSA. The CDR3 loop spans 15 amino acids. The CDR3 nucleotides are TGTGCCAGCAGCTTAGGAGGAGGGGGCGGTTCACCCCTCCACTTT. Residues: CASSLGGGGGSPLHF.

This clonotype was counted only a few times. The chain employs TRBV4-3 and TRBJ2-3; maybe TRBD2 (5 bases). Germline-derived CDR1 and CDR2 are LGHNA and YSLEER. The CDR3 sequence is 15 residues long. The ends were cut back, 6 bases at V and 6 bases at J, with 19 bases in the middle. CDR3: CASRRERASPDTQYF. The CDR3 DNA sequence: TGCGCCAGCAGAAGGGAGAGGGCTAGTCCCGATACGCAGTATTTT.

The gene calls are TRBV7-6 and TRBJ2-2; 10 bases line up with TRBD1. The junction had 3 bases not matched to a gene; V was cut back by 7 bases and J by 4 bases. The CDR3 contains 14 residues. Germline-derived CDR1 and CDR2 are SGHVS and FNYEAQ. The CDR3 sequence: CASIRDRGTGELFF. The CDR3 nucleotides read TGTGCCAGCATCAGGGACAGGGGCACCGGGGAGCTGTTTTTT.

This clonotype has at least ten counts. This rearrangement joins TRBV2 to TRBJ1-5, with D possibly TRBD1 on 5 matching bases. The germline gives CDR1 SNHLY, CDR2 FYNNEI. The CDR3 spans 12 residues. V was trimmed by 8 bases and J by 5 bases, leaving 10 bases between them. The DNA for the CDR3 is TGTGCCAGCGAGGGGCATGATCAGCCCCAGCATTTT. This codes for CASEGHDQPQHF.

In this sample, this clonotype turned up a few times. This chain links TRBV12-3 or TRBV12-4 with TRBJ1-5; weak D call: TRBD1 (5 bases). V lost 6 bases and J lost 4, with 13 bases in between. This CDR3 region has 14 residues. The CDR3 loop reads CASSQSAGNQPQHF. The CDR3 bases are TGTGCCAGCAGCCAATCGGCAGGGAATCAGCCCCAGCATTTT.

The chain employs TRBV4-3 and TRBJ2-1; 12 bases are shared with TRBD2. This CDR3 has 16 amino acids. From germline, CDR1 is LGHNA and CDR2 YSLEER. Trimming at V came to 2 bases and at J to 9 bases, leaving 8 bases not matched to a gene. The CDR3 sequence is CASSQQPSGGAGEQFF. The CDR3 nucleotides read TGCGCCAGCAGCCAACAGCCTAGCGGGGGGGCCGGTGAGCAGTTCTTC.

This clonotype was seen repeatedly, ten times or more. The chain carries TRBV2 and TRBJ2-3, with TRBD1 as a possible D gene (5 bases). From germline, CDR1 is SNHLY and CDR2 FYNNEI. The CDR3 totals 12 residues. V was clipped by 6 bases and J by 3 bases, with 7 bases between them. The CDR3 nucleotides read TGTGCCAGCAGCAGGGTTACAGATACGCAGTATTTT. It codes for CASSRVTDTQYF.

This clonotype has only a few counts. The chain's CDR3 is CASSRITSGFYNEQFF. Here the CDR3 DNA reads TGTGCCAGCAGCCGAATCACTAGCGGGTTCTACAATGAGCAGTTCTTC. The chain carries TRBV6-1 and TRBJ2-1; 9 positions agree with TRBD2. The germline V gene encodes CDR1 MNHNS and CDR2 SASEGT. The CDR3 is 16 amino acids. Unmatched junction bases numbered 9, after V lost 6 bases and J lost 3 bases.

This clonotype was seen repeatedly, ten times or more. The rearrangement uses TRBV5-4 and TRBJ1-2; possible D gene TRBD1, 5 bases. The V end lost 3 bases, the J end lost 6 bases, and 12 bases lay between the germline ends. The germline CDR1 and CDR2 sequences are SGHNT and YYREEE (reference sequence). The CDR3 extends over 13 amino acids. The CDR3 here is CASSSVGQDGYTF. In DNA, the CDR3 is TGTGCCAGCAGCTCTGTGGGGCAGGATGGCTACACCTTC.

This clonotype was seen a few times. V gene TRBV9 combines with J gene TRBJ1-2, with D perhaps matching TRBD1 (6 bases). V lost 7 bases to trimming and J lost 0 bases, with 19 bases between them. CDR1 and CDR2 (germline): SGDLS, YYNGEE. The CDR3 totals 16 residues. CDR3 nucleotides: TGTGCCAGCCAGCCCCGACAGGATACCACTAACTATGGCTACACCTTC. Amino acids: CASQPRQDTTNYGYTF.

This clonotype was counted only a few times. The rearrangement uses TRBV5-1 and TRBJ2-5; 8 bases align to TRBD2. V lost 3 bases, J lost 2 bases, and 6 bases stayed unmatched. Looked up from germline, CDR1 is SGHRS and CDR2 is YFSETQ. The CDR3 runs 15 residues. CDR3 loop: CASSSRGGGQETQYF. The CDR3, as DNA: TGCGCCAGCAGCTCTCGGGGGGGCGGGCAAGAGACCCAGTACTTC.

V and J are TRBV5-6 and TRBJ2-5; possible D gene TRBD1, 5 bases. Germline assignment: CDR1 SGHDT and CDR2 YYEEEE. V lost 4 bases and J 5 bases, leaving 12 bases between the germline ends. The CDR3 totals 13 residues. CDR3 coding DNA: TGTGCCAGCAGCCTGCTGGGGCCTGAGACCCAGTACTTC. Protein sequence: CASSLLGPETQYF.

The rearrangement joins TRBV12-3 or TRBV12-4 to TRBJ2-3, with D possibly called TRBD1 or TRBD2 (5 bases each). This CDR3 contains 14 residues. V lost 7 bases, J lost 6 bases, and 17 bases lay in between. The CDR3 is CASKPGPGADTQYF. CDR3 coding DNA: TGTGCCAGCAAACCGGGACCGGGTGCGGATACGCAGTATTTT.

With regard to this clonotype: No DNA is shown, since the ends of the CDR3 on it are uncertain; the CDR3 is the one TCRdb lists. V is TRBV6-1 and J is TRBJ2-1; the table's TRBD1 call for D was not verified on the DNA. Germline CDR1 and CDR2: MNHNS and SASEGT. The CDR3 totals 14 residues, both ends included. Here the CDR3 reads CASILGGSYNEQFF.

This chain uses TRBV5-1 with TRBJ2-5; 10 nucleotides align to TRBD2. This CDR3 has 16 residues. Looked up from germline, CDR1 is SGHRS and CDR2 is YFSETQ. Trimming at V came to 0 bases and at J to 4 bases, leaving 6 bases not matched to a gene. CDR3 amino acids: CASSLERGGRRETQYF. In DNA, the CDR3 is TGCGCCAGCAGCTTGGAGCGGGGGGGCCGTCGAGAGACCCAGTACTTC.

This clonotype was counted only a few times. This chain joins TRBV7-8 and TRBJ1-2; 10 bases agree with TRBD1. From germline, CDR1 is SGHVS and CDR2 FQNEAQ. Losses at the gene ends were 5 bases for V and 4 bases for J; bases not matched to a gene: 7. The CDR3 is 15 residues long. DNA of the CDR3: TGTGCCAGCAGCCCCGGGACAGGGGTTGTCTATGGCTACACCTTC. Its protein product is CASSPGTGVVYGYTF.

The CDR3 spells CASSGAGGAGSPLHF. In nucleotides, the CDR3 is TGTGCCAGCAGTGGGGCGGGGGGCGCAGGTTCACCCCTCCACTTT. V and J are TRBV2 and TRBJ1-6; the D gene is possibly TRBD1 (6 bases). V lost 4 bases to trimming and J lost 9 bases, with 16 bases between them. Germline V gene lookup returns CDR1 SNHLY and CDR2 FYNNEI. The CDR3 has 15 residues.

A few counts support this clonotype. The chain recombines TRBV5-1 with TRBJ2-7; TRBD2 matches 9 bases. The CDR3 length is 14 residues. Germline CDR1 reads SGHRS; CDR2 reads YFSETQ. J gave up 6 bases and V 4 bases, and 8 bases lay outside the gene matches. The CDR3 DNA is TGCGCCAGCAGCCCGGGACTAGCATTAGGCGAGCAGTACTTC. As protein: CASSPGLALGEQYF.

This chain links TRBV11-2 with TRBJ2-3; TRBD2 agrees at 7 bases. The length of the CDR3 is 16 residues. Germline assignment: CDR1 SGHAT and CDR2 FQNNGV. V shed 4 bases, J shed 1 base, and the junction held 8 bases outside the gene matches. The CDR3 DNA reads as TGTGCCAGCAGCTCCGCCAGCGGGGCTGGCACAGATACGCAGTATTTT. As protein: CASSSASGAGTDTQYF.

This clonotype occurred a few times. V gene TRBV2 combines with J gene TRBJ2-1; D call uncertain. This CDR3 is built from 11 residues. Trimming stripped 7 bases from V and 8 bases from J, with 9 bases between. Germline V gene data show CDR1 as SNHLY and CDR2 as FYNNEI. This chain's CDR3 is CASMVYDEQFF. The CDR3 DNA reads as TGTGCCAGCATGGTTTACGATGAGCAGTTCTTC.

The sample holds a few counts of this clonotype. This chain joins TRBV20-1 and TRBJ1-2; maybe TRBD1 (5 bases). Trimming removed 6 bases from V and 0 bases from J, with 11 bases in between. Germline V CDR1 and CDR2: DFQATT, SNEGSKA (reference sequence). The CDR3 is 13 residues long. The DNA for the CDR3 is TGCAGTGCCGTCCGGGGCGCTAACTATGGCTACACCTTC. As protein: CSAVRGANYGYTF.

The V gene is TRBV20-1, the J gene TRBJ1-3; no clear D gene. CDR1 and CDR2 from the germline V gene are DFQATT and SNEGSKA (reference sequence). Trimming pared 4 bases from V and 0 bases from J, leaving 10 bases between. The CDR3 runs 14 residues. The CDR3 is CSATETGSGNTIYF. CDR3 DNA: TGCAGTGCTACTGAGACGGGCTCTGGAAACACCATATATTTT.